The 13 T cell receptor beta chains in this list originate from one sample, sequenced in a study of spatial heterogeneity in lung cancer. Time point indicated: sample taken at primary tumor resection. No cells were sorted before sequencing. The whole RNA sequenced was extracted from tumor, nontumor lung or frozen PBMC. TCRdb reprocessed the 5' RACE reads with MiXCR, giving one entry per CDR3 protein. The sample includes 20,000 to 25,000 distinct CDR3 sequences, over 6% of them seen just once. Sequencing was performed on PBMCs, taken at surgery. All receptors come from a male donor with early-stage non-small cell lung cancer.

The chain uses TRBV5-1 and TRBJ1-1, with D possibly matching TRBD1 (5 bases). The CDR3 spans 15 residues. Germline CDR1 SGHRS, CDR2 YFSETQ. The ends were cut back, 4 bases at V and 0 bases at J, with 13 bases in the middle. The CDR3 region is CASSPMTDVNTEAFF. DNA of the CDR3: TGCGCCAGCAGCCCGATGACAGATGTGAACACTGAAGCTTTCTTT.

There are many counts of this clonotype. The rearrangement joins TRBV6-4 to TRBJ1-1, with 9 bases aligning to TRBD1. This CDR3 comprises 13 residues. CDR1 is MRHNA, CDR2 SNTAGT, per germline. J was trimmed by 8 bases and V by 3 bases; bases with no gene match: 4. CDR3 in amino acids: CASSDPGTGEAFF. In DNA form, the CDR3 reads TGTGCCAGCAGTGATCCCGGGACAGGGGAAGCTTTCTTT.

The rearrangement links TRBV30 to TRBJ2-1; D might be TRBD1 (6 bases). This CDR3 spans 12 amino acids. The V and J ends lost 0 bases and 9 bases respectively, with 9 bases between them. CDR1 is GTSNPN, CDR2 SVGIG, per germline (reference sequence). The CDR3 loop is CAWSVQGSEQFF. The CDR3 nucleotides are TGTGCCTGGAGTGTACAGGGTAGTGAGCAGTTCTTC.

This chain uses TRBV7-6 with TRBJ2-2, with D unresolved. Trimming removed 5 bases at V and 7 bases at J, with 8 bases between. Germline-derived CDR1 and CDR2 are SGHVS and FNYEAQ. This CDR3 region has 12 residues. The CDR3 spells CASSPHIGELFF. In nucleotides, the CDR3 is TGTGCCAGCAGCCCCCACATCGGGGAGCTGTTTTTT. Full variable domain (missing parts from reference TRBV7-6 and TRBJ2-2): GAGVSQSPRYKVTKRGQDVALRCDPISGHVSLYWYRQALGQGPEFLTYFNYEAQQDKSGLPNDRFSAERPEGSISTLTIQRTEQRDSAMYRCASSPHIGELFFGEGSRLTVL.

This clonotype was counted at least ten times. V is TRBV28 and J is TRBJ2-3, with D possibly TRBD2 on 6 matching bases. Germline V lookup: CDR1 MDHEN, CDR2 SYDVKM. This CDR3 has 13 residues. Trimming took 10 bases from V and 4 from J, leaving 15 bases between them. This chain's CDR3 is CATHFGGADTQYF. The CDR3 coding sequence is TGTGCCACCCACTTTGGAGGGGCAGATACGCAGTATTTT.

This clonotype was detected many times. V usage is TRBV5-1 and J usage is TRBJ2-1; 9 bases are a match to TRBD2. Germline lookup yields CDR1 SGHRS and CDR2 YFSETQ. The V gene end was trimmed by 0 bases and the J gene end by 2 bases; junction bases not matched to a gene: 0. This CDR3 comprises 15 residues. The CDR3 nucleotides are TGCGCCAGCAGCTTGGTAGCGGGAGCCTACAATGAGCAGTTCTTC. Amino acid sequence: CASSLVAGAYNEQFF. Variable domain in full (rest from reference TRBV5-1 and TRBJ2-1): KAGVTQTPRYLIKTRGQQVTLSCSPISGHRSVSWYQQTPGQGLQFLFEYFSETQRNKGNFPGRFSGRQFSNSRSEMNVSTLELGDSALYLCASSLVAGAYNEQFFGPGTRLTVL.

The chain recombines TRBV6-1 with TRBJ1-1; no firm D call. In germline, CDR1 is MNHNS, CDR2 SASEGT. Trimming removed 1 base at V and 3 bases at J, with 9 bases between. This CDR3 spans 14 amino acids. CDR3 region: CASSEDQLYTEAFF. For the CDR3, the DNA is TGTGCCAGCAGTGAAGACCAGTTGTACACTGAAGCTTTCTTT.

This clonotype was seen ten or more times. The V call is TRBV2, the J call TRBJ1-2; D is undetermined. Germline CDR1 and CDR2: SNHLY and FYNNEI. V shed 6 bases and J shed 2 bases, with 10 bases lying between them. CDR3 length: 13 amino acids. For the CDR3, the DNA is TGTGCCAGCAGGACGGGCCAGAACTATGGCTACACCTTC. It is translated as CASRTGQNYGYTF. The full variable domain, with the rest looked up from reference TRBV2 and TRBJ1-2, is EPEVTQTPSHQVTQMGQEVILRCVPISNHLYFYWYRQILGQKVEFLVSFYNNEISEKSEIFDDQFSVERPDGSNFTLKIRSTKLEDSAMYFCASRTGQNYGYTFGSGTRLTVV.

In its sample, this clonotype is medium-sized. The chain couples TRBV28 to TRBJ2-7; TRBD1 matches 9 bases. This CDR3 contains 13 residues. Germline-derived CDR1 and CDR2 are MDHEN and SYDVKM. J lost 4 bases, V lost 7 bases, and 5 bases had no gene match. The chain's CDR3 is CASKDRGSYEQYF. Written as DNA, the CDR3 is TGTGCCAGCAAGGACAGGGGTTCATACGAGCAGTACTTC. Full variable domain (remainder filled in from reference TRBV28 and TRBJ2-7): DVKVTQSSRYLVKRTGEKVFLECVQDMDHENMFWYRQDPGLGLRLIYFSYDVKMKEKGDIPEGYSVSREKKERFSLILESASTNQTSMYLCASKDRGSYEQYFGPGTRLTVT.

The J gene is TRBJ2-5, the V gene TRBV29-1; possibly TRBD1 for D (5 bases). Trimming stripped 2 bases from V and 9 bases from J, with 22 bases between. The length of the CDR3 is 15 residues. Germline CDR1 reads SQVTM; CDR2 reads ANQGSEA. CDR3 DNA sequence: TGCAGCGTTGAACACTCAGGGCCCTCTGGTGGGGCCCAGTACTTC. The encoded protein is CSVEHSGPSGGAQYF.

Notes on this clonotype: No conserved phenylalanine or tryptophan ends this CDR3, so it is likely a read error. The chain links TRBV12-3 or TRBV12-4 to TRBJ1-1, with D unclear. The CDR3 is made up of 15 amino acids. Trimming removed 6 bases from V and 1 base from J, with 15 bases in between. The CDR3 region has the DNA TGTGCCAGCAGCCAATCGGCCAGAACGAACACTGAAGCTTTCTCT. Residues: CASSQSARTNTEAFS.

This clonotype was detected a few times. The chain combines TRBV10-3 with TRBJ2-3; 9 bases map to TRBD2. After removal of 3 bases from V and 0 bases from J, the junction contained 7 bases not matched to a gene. This CDR3 contains 17 residues. Germline lookup yields CDR1 ENHRY and CDR2 SYGVKD. The CDR3 protein is CAISDSGLALSTDTQYF. The CDR3 nucleotides are TGTGCCATCAGTGACTCCGGACTAGCGCTTAGCACAGATACGCAGTATTTT.

V and J are TRBV28 and TRBJ1-2; tentatively, D is TRBD1 (6 bases). V shed 6 bases and J shed 4 bases, with 18 bases lying between them. The CDR3 is 15 amino acids. From germline, CDR1 is MDHEN and CDR2 SYDVKM. CDR3 nucleotides: TGTGCCAGCAGGCCTACAGGGCCCACTGGCTATGGCTACACCTTC. Encoded protein: CASRPTGPTGYGYTF.